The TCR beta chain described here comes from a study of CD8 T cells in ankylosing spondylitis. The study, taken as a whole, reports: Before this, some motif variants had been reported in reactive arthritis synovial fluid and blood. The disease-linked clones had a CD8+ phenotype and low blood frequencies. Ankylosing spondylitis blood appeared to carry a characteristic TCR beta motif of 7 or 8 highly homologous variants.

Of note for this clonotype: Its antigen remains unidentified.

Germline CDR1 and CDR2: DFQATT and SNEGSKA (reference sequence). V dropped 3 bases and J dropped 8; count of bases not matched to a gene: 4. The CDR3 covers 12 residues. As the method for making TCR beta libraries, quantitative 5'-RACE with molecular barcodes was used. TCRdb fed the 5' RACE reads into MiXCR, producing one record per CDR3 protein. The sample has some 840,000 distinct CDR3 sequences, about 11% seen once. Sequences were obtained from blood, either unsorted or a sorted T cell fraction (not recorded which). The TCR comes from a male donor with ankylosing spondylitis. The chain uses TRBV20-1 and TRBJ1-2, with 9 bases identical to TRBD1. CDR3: CSASRTGDGYTF. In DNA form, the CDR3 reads TGCAGTGCTAGCCGGACAGGGGACGGCTACACCTTC.